This T cell receptor (beta chain) was captured by sequencing in a study of blood T cell repertoires in COVID-19. Background on the study: PBMCs, B-cell-depleted T cells, or T cells provided the cDNA or gDNA that made up the material.

V was pared by 4 bases and J by 1 base, with 25 bases of the junction left unmatched. Germline CDR1 is SGDLS and CDR2 is YYNGEE. The CDR3 totals 23 residues. Sequenced by immunoSEQ multiplex PCR; TCRdb stores in-frame clones only, minus some. This table has tens of thousands of clones, approximately 90% appearing once. The receptor was derived from a human donor with active COVID-19. The donor label of this sample is uncertain. The chain has TRBV9 and TRBJ2-3, with 12 bases lining up with TRBD2. The sequenced sample was peripheral blood. The chain's CDR3 is CASSPHPRSGITSGRRGTDTQYF. The CDR3 DNA reads as TGTGCCAGCAGCCCACACCCCCGGTCAGGCATTACTAGCGGGAGGCGGGGCACAGATACGCAGTATTTT.